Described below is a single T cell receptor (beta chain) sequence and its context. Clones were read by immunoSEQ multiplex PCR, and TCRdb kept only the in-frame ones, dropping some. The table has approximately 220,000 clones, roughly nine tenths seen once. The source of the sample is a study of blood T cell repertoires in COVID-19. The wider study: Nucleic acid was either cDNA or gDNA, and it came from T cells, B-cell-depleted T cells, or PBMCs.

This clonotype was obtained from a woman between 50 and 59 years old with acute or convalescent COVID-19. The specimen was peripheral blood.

As DNA, the CDR3 is TGTGCCAGCAGCCCGTACTCTGGGGCCAACGTCCTGACTTTC. It encodes CASSPYSGANVLTF. The chain recombines TRBV3-1 (or the pseudogene TRBV3-2) with TRBJ2-6, with D unresolved. Germline CDR1 is LGHDT and CDR2 is YNNKEL (reference sequence). This CDR3 contains 14 residues. Trimming removed 4 bases from V and 0 bases from J, with 4 bases in between.